This entry is about one T cell receptor beta chain. Only in-frame clones appear in the TCRdb table, and some are missing; sequencing was by immunoSEQ multiplex PCR. This table has about 250,000 clones, approximately 85% appearing once. This sample was included in a study of blood T cell repertoires in COVID-19. Germline CDR1 reads MNHEY; CDR2 reads SVGAGI. With 2 bases removed from V and 4 bases from J, the gap between germline ends came to 17 bases. This CDR3 spans 16 amino acids. The sequence came from a middle-aged man with active or convalescent COVID-19. Sequenced: peripheral blood. The chain links TRBV6-5 to TRBJ1-2, with a tentative D call TRBD1 (6 bases). In nucleotides, the CDR3 is TGTGCCAGCAGTTACCTCGAGGGGGAGGGACGCTATGGCTACACCTTC. This codes for CASSYLEGEGRYGYTF.